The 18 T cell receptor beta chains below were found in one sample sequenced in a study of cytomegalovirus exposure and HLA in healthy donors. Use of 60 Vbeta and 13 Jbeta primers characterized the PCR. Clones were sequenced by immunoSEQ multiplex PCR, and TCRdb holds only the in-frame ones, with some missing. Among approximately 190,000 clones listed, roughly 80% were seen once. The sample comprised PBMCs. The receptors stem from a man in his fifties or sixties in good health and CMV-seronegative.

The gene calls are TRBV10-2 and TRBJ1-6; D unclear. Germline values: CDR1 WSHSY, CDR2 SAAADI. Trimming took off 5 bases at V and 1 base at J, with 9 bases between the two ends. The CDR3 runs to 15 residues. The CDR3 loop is CASSWEKSYNSPLHF. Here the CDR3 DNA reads TGCGCCAGCAGTTGGGAGAAATCCTATAATTCACCCCTCCACTTT.

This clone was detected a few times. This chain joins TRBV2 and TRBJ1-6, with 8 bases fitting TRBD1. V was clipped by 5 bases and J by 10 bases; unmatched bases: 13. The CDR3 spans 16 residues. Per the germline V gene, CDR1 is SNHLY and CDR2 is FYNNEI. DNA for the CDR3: TGTGCCAGCAGTATTGACAGGGGAGGTTTGGTGTCACCCCTCCACTTT. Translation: CASSIDRGGLVSPLHF. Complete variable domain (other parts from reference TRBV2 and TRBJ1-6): EPEVTQTPSHQVTQMGQEVILRCVPISNHLYFYWYRQILGQKVEFLVSFYNNEISEKSEIFDDQFSVERPDGSNFTLKIRSTKLEDSAMYFCASSIDRGGLVSPLHFGNGTRLTVT.

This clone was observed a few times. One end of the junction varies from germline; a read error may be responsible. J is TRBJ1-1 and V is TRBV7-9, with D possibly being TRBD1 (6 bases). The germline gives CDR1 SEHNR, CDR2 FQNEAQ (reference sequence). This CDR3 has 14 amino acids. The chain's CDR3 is CSSSYLRGGPEAFF. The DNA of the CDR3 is TGTTCCAGCAGCTACCTCCGGGGGGGCCCTGAAGCTTTCTTT. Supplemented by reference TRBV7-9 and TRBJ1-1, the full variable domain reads DTGVSQNPRHKITKRGQNVTFRCDPISEHNRLYWYRQTLGQGPEFLTYFQNEAQLEKSRLLSDRFSAERPKGSFSTLEIQRTEQGDSAMYLCSSSYLRGGPEAFFGQGTRLTVV.

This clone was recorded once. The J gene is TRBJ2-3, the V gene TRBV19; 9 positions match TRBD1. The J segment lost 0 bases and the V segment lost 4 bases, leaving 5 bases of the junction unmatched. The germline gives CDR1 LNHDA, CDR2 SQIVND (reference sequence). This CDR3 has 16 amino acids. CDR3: CASSKRDRASTDTQYF. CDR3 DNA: TGTGCCAGTAGTAAACGGGACAGGGCTAGCACAGATACGCAGTATTTT.

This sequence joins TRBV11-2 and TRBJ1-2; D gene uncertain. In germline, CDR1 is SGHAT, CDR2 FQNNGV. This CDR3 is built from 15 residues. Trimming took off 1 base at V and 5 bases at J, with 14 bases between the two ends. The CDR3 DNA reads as TGTGCCAGCAGCTTAGTCTGGGCCAGCCGGTATGGCTACACCTTC. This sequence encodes CASSLVWASRYGYTF.

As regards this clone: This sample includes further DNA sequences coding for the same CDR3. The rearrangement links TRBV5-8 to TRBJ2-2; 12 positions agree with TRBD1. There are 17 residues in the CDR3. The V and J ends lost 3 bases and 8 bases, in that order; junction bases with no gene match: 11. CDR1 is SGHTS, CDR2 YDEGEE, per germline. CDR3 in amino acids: CASSSSLGQGALGELFF. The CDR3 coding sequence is TGTGCCAGCAGCTCCTCACTGGGACAGGGGGCGCTTGGGGAGCTGTTTTTT.

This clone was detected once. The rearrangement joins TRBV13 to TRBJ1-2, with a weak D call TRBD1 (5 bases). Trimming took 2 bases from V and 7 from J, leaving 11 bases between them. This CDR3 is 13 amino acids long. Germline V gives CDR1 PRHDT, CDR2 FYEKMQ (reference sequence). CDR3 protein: CASSLRGVVGYTF. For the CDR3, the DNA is TGTGCCAGCAGCTTAAGGGGTGTCGTTGGCTACACCTTC. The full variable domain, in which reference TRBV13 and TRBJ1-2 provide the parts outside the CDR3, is AAGVIQSPRHLIKEKRETATLKCYPIPRHDTVYWYQQGPGQDPQFLISFYEKMQSDKGSIPDRFSAQQFSDYHSELNMSSLELGDSALYFCASSLRGVVGYTFGSGTRLTVV.

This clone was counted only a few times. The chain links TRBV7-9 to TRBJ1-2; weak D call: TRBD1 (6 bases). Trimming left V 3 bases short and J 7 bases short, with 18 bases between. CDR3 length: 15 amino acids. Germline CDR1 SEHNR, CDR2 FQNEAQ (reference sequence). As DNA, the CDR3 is TGTGCCAGCAGCTTTTCGGGGGGCGCGCTGGGTGGCTACACCTTC. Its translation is CASSFSGGALGGYTF.

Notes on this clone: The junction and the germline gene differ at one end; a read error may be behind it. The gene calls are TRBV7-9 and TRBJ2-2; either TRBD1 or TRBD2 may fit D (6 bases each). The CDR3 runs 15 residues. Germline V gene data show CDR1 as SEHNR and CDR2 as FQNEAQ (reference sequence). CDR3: CSSSLAVGQNGELFF. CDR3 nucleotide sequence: TGTTCCAGCAGCTTAGCGGTCGGACAGAACGGGGAGCTGTTTTTT.

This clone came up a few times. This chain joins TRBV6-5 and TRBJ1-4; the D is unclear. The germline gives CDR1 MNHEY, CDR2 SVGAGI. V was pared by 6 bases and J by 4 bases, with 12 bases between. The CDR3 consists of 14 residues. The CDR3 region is CASSKSGSNEKLFF. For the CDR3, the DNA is TGTGCCAGCAGCAAATCGGGGAGTAATGAAAAACTGTTTTTT.

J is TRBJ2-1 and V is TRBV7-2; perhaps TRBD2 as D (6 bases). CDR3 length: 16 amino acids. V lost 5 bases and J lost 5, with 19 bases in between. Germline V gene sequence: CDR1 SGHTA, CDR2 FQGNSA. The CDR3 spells CASSPYLGGVDNEQFF. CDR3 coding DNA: TGTGCCAGCAGCCCCTACTTAGGAGGGGTGGACAATGAGCAGTTCTTC.

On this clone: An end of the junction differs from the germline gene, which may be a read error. CDR3 in amino acids: CSSSSDTYGYTF. The CDR3 coding sequence is TGTTCCAGCAGCTCCGACACCTATGGCTACACCTTC. This rearrangement joins TRBV7-9 to TRBJ1-2; the D is unclear. The germline CDR1 and CDR2 sequences are SEHNR and FQNEAQ (reference sequence). CDR3 length equals 12 residues.

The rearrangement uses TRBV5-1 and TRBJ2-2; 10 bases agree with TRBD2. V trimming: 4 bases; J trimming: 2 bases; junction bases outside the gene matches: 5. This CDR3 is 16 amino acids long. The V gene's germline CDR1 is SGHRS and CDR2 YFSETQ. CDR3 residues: CASSQGTSVNTGELFF. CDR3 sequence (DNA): TGCGCCAGCAGCCAAGGGACTAGCGTAAACACCGGGGAGCTGTTTTTT. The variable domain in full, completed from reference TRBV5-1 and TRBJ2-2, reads KAGVTQTPRYLIKTRGQQVTLSCSPISGHRSVSWYQQTPGQGLQFLFEYFSETQRNKGNFPGRFSGRQFSNSRSEMNVSTLELGDSALYLCASSQGTSVNTGELFFGEGSRLTVL.

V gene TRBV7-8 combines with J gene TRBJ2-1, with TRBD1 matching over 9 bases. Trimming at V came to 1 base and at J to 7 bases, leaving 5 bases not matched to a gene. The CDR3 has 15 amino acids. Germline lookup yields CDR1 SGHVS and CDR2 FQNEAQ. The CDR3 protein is CASSLDRGRENEQFF. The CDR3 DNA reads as TGTGCCAGCAGCTTAGACAGGGGGCGCGAGAATGAGCAGTTCTTC. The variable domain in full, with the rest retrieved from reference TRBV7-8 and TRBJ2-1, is GAGVSQSPRYKVAKRGQDVALRCDPISGHVSLFWYQQALGQGPEFLTYFQNEAQLDKSGLPSDRFFAERPEGSVSTLKIQRTQQEDSAVYLCASSLDRGRENEQFFGPGTRLTVL.

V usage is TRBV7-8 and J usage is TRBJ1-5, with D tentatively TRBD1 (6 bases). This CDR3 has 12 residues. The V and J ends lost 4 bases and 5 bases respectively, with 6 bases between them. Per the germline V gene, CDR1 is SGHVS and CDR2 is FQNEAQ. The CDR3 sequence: CASSSGDQPQHF. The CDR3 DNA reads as TGTGCCAGCAGCTCAGGGGATCAGCCCCAGCATTTT.

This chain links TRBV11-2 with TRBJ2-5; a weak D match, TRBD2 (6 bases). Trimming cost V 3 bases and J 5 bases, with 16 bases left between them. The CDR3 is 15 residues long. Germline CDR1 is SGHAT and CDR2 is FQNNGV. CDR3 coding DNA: TGTGCCAGCAGCTTGGGGGGAGACCCCAGGGAGACCCAGTACTTC. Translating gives CASSLGGDPRETQYF. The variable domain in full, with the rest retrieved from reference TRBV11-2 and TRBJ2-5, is EAGVAQSPRYKIIEKRQSVAFWCNPISGHATLYWYQQILGQGPKLLIQFQNNGVVDDSQLPKDRFSAERLKGVDSTLKIQPAKLEDSAVYLCASSLGGDPRETQYFGPGTRLLVL.

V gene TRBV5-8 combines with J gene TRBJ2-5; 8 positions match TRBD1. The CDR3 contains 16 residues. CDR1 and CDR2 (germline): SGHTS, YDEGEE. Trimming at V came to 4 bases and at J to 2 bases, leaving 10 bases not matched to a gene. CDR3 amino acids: CASSRGNRQGQETQYF. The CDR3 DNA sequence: TGTGCCAGCAGCCGTGGGAACCGACAGGGGCAAGAGACCCAGTACTTC.

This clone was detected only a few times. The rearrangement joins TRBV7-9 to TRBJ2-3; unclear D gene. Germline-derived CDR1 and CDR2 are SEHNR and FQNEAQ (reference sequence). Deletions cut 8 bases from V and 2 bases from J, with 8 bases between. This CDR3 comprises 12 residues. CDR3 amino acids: CASDSPTDTQYF. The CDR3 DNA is TGTGCCAGCGATAGCCCCACAGATACGCAGTATTTT.